This T cell receptor beta chain appears in the sequencing data of a study of shared clonotypes between healthy human individuals (dated by TCRdb to the early 2020s). Describing the broader study: The cohort included three men and a couple of women between 18 and 49 years of age. To increase sequencing depth and limit assay-specific biases, TCR repertoire library preparation and sequencing were carried out by different laboratories using diverse techniques. Leukapheresis yielded between about 0.9 and 9.5 billion PBMCs per donor. Per donor, three plates each were used for CD4 naive and CD4 memory, two for CD8 naive, and one for CD8 memory. To estimate repertoire size and how much clonotype sharing occurs between individuals, the study deeply sequenced the blood TCR repertoires of five healthy adults.

CD8 naive samples consisted of CD45RO-negative cells that were positively selected for CCR7, yielding a CD45RA+CCR7+ population without TemRA cells. The donors were healthy, HIV-negative adults with no recently reported acute infections or vaccinations. All donors were Caucasian adults living in Nashville, Tennessee, USA. After blood collection by leukapheresis, PBMCs were isolated using Ficoll-Histopaque density gradient centrifugation and then cryopreserved in the vapor phase of liquid nitrogen. Analytical flow cytometry was used to check the purity and quantity of each magnetically sorted T cell population. Genomic DNA was isolated from every sorted fraction and measured by UV absorbance on a Nanodrop 2000c. The CDR3 covers 16 residues, taking in both the cysteine and the phenylalanine. Left in the record is the CDR3 DNA by itself, 48 bases read in frame from the first base. V drops 5 bases and J drops 4 bases, leaving 20 bases in between. Sequences SGHVS (CDR1) and FQNEAQ (CDR2) are obtained from the germline V gene.

TCR CDR3 regions were amplified from genomic DNA by multiplex PCR using the deep immunoSEQ assay. For each cell subset, the extracted genomic DNA was distributed evenly across all wells of several immunoSEQ 96-well plates, and each plate served as one replicate. For sorted subsets, each replicate PCR was loaded with about 200 ng genomic DNA, equivalent to 30,000 or so T cell genomes. The purified libraries were quantified using a Qubit 3.0 fluorometer, sized with a Bioanalyzer 2100, and then quantified again using the KAPA Library Quantification kit. A separate single-read 150-cycle Illumina NextSeq 550 flow cell was used to sequence each immunoSEQ 96-well plate. On the study's bioinformatics: Because the immunoSEQ output held only junctional sequences and lacked quality scores, the filtering could not match the filtering applied to full-length reads. Sequences were annotated with PyIR, a Python wrapper for IgBLAST v1.9, and V/J genes and CDR3 were assigned using IMGT germline references. Reads were removed for weak V/J assignments (E-value above 1e-6), missing CDR3, stop codons, out-of-frame junctions, or ambiguous translated residues. V3J clonotypes were defined as sequences sharing an identical inferred V gene, J gene, and CDR3 amino acid sequence. The percentage overlap between two repertoires was calculated by dividing the number of shared unique clonotypes by the size of the smaller repertoire. Richness of each repertoire was evaluated using RTK rarefaction, the Chao1 estimator, and Recon v2.1 estimates of unobserved clonotypes. Generation probabilities for all TCRbeta clonotypes obtained by the gDNA method from a few donors were computed using OLGA. Held by TCRdb, this immuneACCESS table contains in-frame sequences only and omits some clones. Under half of the omission traces to an unresolved V gene where checked; the cause of the rest is unknown. That table furnishes V, J and clone size, whereas the DNA furnished D and trimming. Present in this sample are around 2.1 million clones, under 95% of which were seen just once. The ten largest clones capture more than 1.5% of the sample.

This clone was found once. There is no known antigen for this receptor. Per-base qualities were not stored, and no clone one base away is much larger. The investigation overall reported the following: Because the study included only a small number of donors, the genetic and exposure-history diversity represented was limited. Even with the large sequencing depth, rarefaction of the sorted-subset datasets indicated that sequencing was incomplete. Pairwise subsampling indicated that sequencing depth was expected to affect the degree of clonotype sharing among donors. Naive subsets generally had larger estimated clonotype richness than memory subsets did. Sharing across four donors was observed for approximately 5% of naive CD4, 3% to 4% of naive CD8, 2% to 2.5% of memory CD4, and roughly 0.4% of memory CD8 clonotypes. Only blood was sampled, and tissue TCR repertoires likely differ from those in blood. Higher generation probabilities were observed for clonotypes shared by all four sorted-subset donors than for non-shared clonotypes.

Material: naive CD8+ T cells from PBMCs. What this sample's cell subset or site label stands for: CD45RA+CCR7+. The chain was built from TRBV7-8 and TRBJ1-2, and perhaps TRBD1 as D gene, on 6 matching bases. The TCR originated in a man aged 18 to 30 in good health. Some clones in this sample may be carry-over from other donors' samples. For the CDR3, the sequence is CASSRGEGSSVYGYTF. The DNA reads as follows: TGTGCCAGCAGCAGGGGGGAGGGCAGTTCAGTCTATGGCTACACCTTC.